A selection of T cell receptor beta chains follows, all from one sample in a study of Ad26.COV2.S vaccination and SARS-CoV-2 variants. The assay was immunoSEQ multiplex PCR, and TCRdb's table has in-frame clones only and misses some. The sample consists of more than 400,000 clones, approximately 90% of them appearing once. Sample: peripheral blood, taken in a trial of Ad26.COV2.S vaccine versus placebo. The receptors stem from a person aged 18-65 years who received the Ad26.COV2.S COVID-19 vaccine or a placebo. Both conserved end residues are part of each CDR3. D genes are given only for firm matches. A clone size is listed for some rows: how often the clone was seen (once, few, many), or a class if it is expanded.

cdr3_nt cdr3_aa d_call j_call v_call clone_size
TGCGCCAGCAGCTCCCCTAGCGGGGTTTCGAGAGATACGCAGTATTTT CASSSPSGVSRDTQYF TRBD2 TRBJ2-3 TRBV5-1 .
TGTGCCAGCAGCGTAGTGCCAGACCTCACTGAAGCTTTCTTT CASSVVPDLTEAFF . TRBJ1-1 TRBV9 .
TGTGCCAGCAGTGAAGAGAGGGCGGGGGGGCAAGATACGCAGTATTTT CASSEERAGGQDTQYF TRBD2 TRBJ2-3 TRBV6-4 .
TGTGCCAGCAGTGAAGAGGCTAGGGAAGTATGGTTAGAGCCCCAGCATTTT CASSEEAREVWLEPQHF . TRBJ1-5 TRBV6-1 once
TGTGCCAGCAGCTTAGTGGGGGCTGGCACTGAAGCTTTCTTT CASSLVGAGTEAFF . TRBJ1-1 TRBV7-8 .
TGTGCCAGCTCCGTACAGGGTGCCGAGCAGTACTTC CASSVQGAEQYF . TRBJ2-7 TRBV18 .
TGCGCCAGCGGGACCGACCTAGATACGCAGTATTTT CASGTDLDTQYF . TRBJ2-3 TRBV5-1 .
TGTGCCTGCGTAGCGGGGGGGTCCTACAATGAGCAGTTCTTC CACVAGGSYNEQFF TRBD2 TRBJ2-1 TRBV30 .
TGTGCCAGCCACGGTGGTCTAGCCAAGGATGAGCAGTTCTTC CASHGGLAKDEQFF . TRBJ2-1 TRBV2 .
TGTGCCAGCTCACCCTTGGAGGGGATGGGCGAGCAGTACTTC CASSPLEGMGEQYF . TRBJ2-7 TRBV18 .
TGCGCCAGCAGCCAATCCCACCGACAGGAAGCGAACACTGAAGCTTTCTTT CASSQSHRQEANTEAFF . TRBJ1-1 TRBV4-3 .
TGTGCCAGCAGTCCCCCGGGGTATGCGATGGAGACCCAGTACTTC CASSPPGYAMETQYF . TRBJ2-5 TRBV6-5 .
TGTGCCAGCAGCCCACCCTCTAGCAGGGAGACCCAGTACTTC CASSPPSSRETQYF . TRBJ2-5 TRBV11-2 .
TGTGCCAGCAGTTTTAGTGACGGCACGCAGTATTTT CASSFSDGTQYF . TRBJ2-3 TRBV27 once
TGTGCCAGCAAGGGGGGGAGCTCCTACGAGCAGTACTTC CASKGGSSYEQYF . TRBJ2-7 TRBV27 once
TGTGCCAGCAGCTTAGCAAGCGGGGGGTCCTACGAGCAGTACTTC CASSLASGGSYEQYF TRBD2 TRBJ2-7 TRBV7-9 .
TGTGCCACCAGCAGGTCCGGGACAGGGAAGGTCGGGGAGCTGTTTTTT CATSRSGTGKVGELFF TRBD1 TRBJ2-2 TRBV15 .
TGTGCCAGCAGCCCCCGGTTAGGGGGCACAGATACGCAGTATTTT CASSPRLGGTDTQYF . TRBJ2-3 TRBV6-5 .
TGTGCCAACCCGGGGCTTGGTGGTGGGGAGACCCAGTACTTC CANPGLGGGETQYF . TRBJ2-5 TRBV6-5 .
TGTGCCAGCAGTTTAATAGATACGCAGTATTTT CASSLIDTQYF . TRBJ2-3 TRBV12-3/TRBV12-4 .
TGTGCCAGCAGCACGACTAGCGGGGGTTTCAATGAGCAGTTCTTC CASSTTSGGFNEQFF TRBD2 TRBJ2-1 TRBV9 .
TGTGCCAGCAGCCTGAGCGGGGGACAGGGTAACTATGGCTACACCTTC CASSLSGGQGNYGYTF TRBD1 TRBJ1-2 TRBV7-2 .
TGTGCCAGCAGTGATATCCAGGGTCTTATAGGGACCCAGTACTTC CASSDIQGLIGTQYF . TRBJ2-5 TRBV2 .
TGTGCCAGCTCACCCGCGCTCGGCACAGATACGCAGTATTTT CASSPALGTDTQYF . TRBJ2-3 TRBV18 .
TGTGCCAGCAGCTCACGGACGCCAGGCGGCAATTCACCCCTCCACTTT CASSSRTPGGNSPLHF . TRBJ1-6 TRBV7-9 .
TGCGCCAGCAGCGCGGCCACAGGGGGTGGGGCCAACGTCCTGACTTTC CASSAATGGGANVLTF TRBD1 TRBJ2-6 TRBV5-1 .
TGTGCCAGCAGTCAGCTCGGTACAGGGGTTTTTGGGAGCAATCAGCCCCAGCATTTT CASSQLGTGVFGSNQPQHF TRBD1 TRBJ1-5 TRBV28 .
TGTGCCAGCAGCTTAGGAGCGGGGACCTCTGGGGCCAACGTCCTGACTTTC CASSLGAGTSGANVLTF TRBD2 TRBJ2-6 TRBV7-2 .
TGTGCCAGCAGCTCTAGGACGAGCGAGCAGTACTTC CASSSRTSEQYF . TRBJ2-7 TRBV3-1/TRBV3-2 .
TGTGCCAGCAGCTTCAGGGCAGCTAATGAAAAACTGTTTTTT CASSFRAANEKLFF . TRBJ1-4 TRBV5-8 few
TGTGCCAGCAGCTTAGCGGGCTACACCTTC CASSLAGYTF . TRBJ1-2 TRBV7-9 .
TGTGCCAGCAGCTTAGTCGGGCTCTCTGGAAACACCATATATTTT CASSLVGLSGNTIYF . TRBJ1-3 TRBV7-2 .
TGTGCCAGCAGCTCACCAGGGGGCTATACAGATACGCAGTATTTT CASSSPGGYTDTQYF TRBD1 TRBJ2-3 TRBV27 once
TGTGCCTGGAGTGCCTCCGGACAGGGTCCCATTAATTGGGTGAGGGAGCTGTTTTTT CAWSASGQGPINWVRELFF TRBD1 TRBJ2-2 TRBV30 .
TGTGCCAGCAGTCCAAGGACCGATAACTATGGCTACACCTTC CASSPRTDNYGYTF . TRBJ1-2 TRBV6-5 .
TGTGCCAGCAGGACTCGCGGGGGGCCTATAGAGCAGTTCTTC CASRTRGGPIEQFF TRBD2 TRBJ2-1 TRBV27 once
TGTGCCTGGAGCCGACAGGGTATCTATGAGCAGTTCTTC CAWSRQGIYEQFF TRBD1 TRBJ2-1 TRBV30 .
TGCGCCAGCAGCCAAGATATGATAGGGGCAGGTCAGCCCCAGCATTTT CASSQDMIGAGQPQHF . TRBJ1-5 TRBV4-3 .
TGTGCCAGCAGCGAAACAGGGGTTGGCTACACCTTC CASSETGVGYTF TRBD1 TRBJ1-2 TRBV7-2 .
TGTGCCAGCAATCCTTCCGGGACAGGGGTGTCTGAAGCTTTCTTT CASNPSGTGVSEAFF TRBD1 TRBJ1-1 TRBV27 .
TGTGCCAGCAGCGGAGCGGGGGGATGGAGAGAGACCCAGTACTTC CASSGAGGWRETQYF TRBD2 TRBJ2-5 TRBV9 .
TGTGCCAGCAGCCTCCTGGACAGGGGTGCAGGGGAGCTGTTTTTT CASSLLDRGAGELFF TRBD1 TRBJ2-2 TRBV7-9 .
TGTGCCAGCAGCGCCCGGGAGGGATGGGGGTCCACTGAAGCTTTCTTT CASSAREGWGSTEAFF . TRBJ1-1 TRBV7-9 .